One sample yielded the 6 T cell receptor beta chains listed below, sequenced in a study of beta chain features in type 1 diabetes. All of the isolated RNA was reverse transcribed, so expressed TCRB transcripts were sequenced. Sequencing was performed with immunoSEQ multiplex PCR; in TCRdb, only in-frame clones are kept and a portion is missing. Here the sample spans about 130,000 clones, about 8.7% being singletons. Sequencing was done on a sample of central memory CD4+ T cells from blood. The receptor set was obtained from a man aged 18 to 29 in good health.

The CDR3 protein is CASSLGQGKQYF. As DNA, the CDR3 is TGTGCCAGCAGCTTAGGGCAGGGGAAGCAGTACTTC. The chain links TRBV7-8 to TRBJ2-7, with D perhaps matching TRBD1 (6 bases). CDR1 and CDR2 from the germline V gene are SGHVS and FQNEAQ. V lost 1 base and J lost 8, with 9 bases in between. The CDR3 has 12 residues.

Ten or more counts support this clone. The V call is TRBV19, the J call TRBJ2-3; weak D call: TRBD2 (6 bases). The CDR3 loop spans 14 amino acids. Germline assignment: CDR1 LNHDA and CDR2 SQIVND (reference sequence). V was clipped by 10 bases and J by 2 bases, with 16 bases between them. The CDR3 loop is CATSRGGVTDTQYF. DNA of the CDR3: TGTGCCACCAGCCGGGGCGGGGTCACAGATACGCAGTATTTT. The full variable domain, its missing parts supplied by reference TRBV19 and TRBJ2-3, is DGGITQSPKYLFRKEGQNVTLSCEQNLNHDAMYWYRQDPGQGLRLIYYSQIVNDFQKGDIAEGYSVSREKKESFPLTVTSAQKNPTAFYLCATSRGGVTDTQYFGPGTRLTVL.

This clone occurred a few times. This rearrangement joins TRBV5-6 to TRBJ2-4; 8 positions agree with TRBD2. The CDR3 contains 16 residues. After removal of 0 bases from V and 4 bases from J, the junction contained 6 bases not matched to a gene. CDR1 and CDR2 (germline): SGHDT, YYEEEE. CDR3: CASSLAGSGVKNIQYF. The CDR3 coding sequence is TGTGCCAGCAGCTTGGCCGGTAGCGGGGTGAAAAACATTCAGTACTTC.

V gene TRBV7-6 combines with J gene TRBJ2-1; 10 positions match TRBD2. The germline CDR1 and CDR2 sequences are SGHVS and FNYEAQ. V lost 4 bases and J lost 0; bases outside the gene matches: 6. The CDR3 runs to 17 residues. The CDR3 DNA is TGTGCCAGCAGCTCGCTAGCGGGGGTGAACTCCTACAATGAGCAGTTCTTC. This gives the protein CASSSLAGVNSYNEQFF.

The chain carries TRBV7-9 and TRBJ2-5; a weak D match, TRBD2 (5 bases). The CDR3 spans 13 residues. Germline V gives CDR1 SEHNR, CDR2 FQNEAQ (reference sequence). The V and J ends lost 3 bases and 1 base respectively, with 6 bases between them. CDR3 DNA: TGTGCCAGCAGCTTTGGGAGCCAAGAGACCCAGTACTTC. Its translation: CASSFGSQETQYF.

In this sample, this clone turned up a few times. The chain is built from TRBV21-1 and TRBJ2-5; the DNA was not compared with TRBD1, the D call given in the table. TRBV21-1 is annotated as a pseudogene. The CDR3 sequence is 16 residues long. The CDR3 DNA reads as TGTGCCAGCAGCGGCCGGGACAGGGGGCGCGGGGAGACCCAGTACTTC. Its translation is CASSGRDRGRGETQYF.